Each of the 25 T cell receptor beta chains below was sequenced from the same sample in a study of immune evolution from preneoplasia to lung adenocarcinoma. Assay used: immunoSEQ multiplex PCR; TCRdb lists only in-frame clones, some missing. This sample yields a few thousand clones, of which more than 65% are seen a single time; more than 25% belongs to the top ten. Sequencing input: FFPE invasive lung adenocarcinoma tissue. The receptors shown here come from a person between 35 and 65 years old with lung adenocarcinoma. Some clones in this sample may be carry-over from other donors' samples.

The rearrangement joins TRBV30 to TRBJ2-7; D is perhaps TRBD2 (6 bases). The CDR3 sequence is 16 residues long. CDR1 and CDR2 from the germline V gene are GTSNPN and SVGIG (reference sequence). Deletions cut 2 bases from V and 5 bases from J, with 22 bases between. CDR3 bases: TGTGCCTGGAGTATTGCCGGGACTGACTTCGGGCACGAGCAGTACTTC. Encoded protein: CAWSIAGTDFGHEQYF.

The chain recombines TRBV19 with TRBJ2-2; maybe TRBD1 (5 bases). This CDR3 comprises 14 residues. The germline CDR1 and CDR2 sequences are LNHDA and SQIVND (reference sequence). V dropped 7 bases and J dropped 3 bases, with 12 bases sitting between them. DNA for the CDR3: TGTGCCAGTACTCCTCCGACAGACACCGGGGAGCTGTTTTTT. As protein: CASTPPTDTGELFF.

The chain is built from TRBV19 and TRBJ1-2; 8 nucleotides line up with TRBD1. With V trimmed by 8 bases and J by 6 bases, 5 bases remained unmatched. Looked up from germline, CDR1 is LNHDA and CDR2 is SQIVND (reference sequence). The CDR3 runs to 12 residues. The CDR3 loop is CASDGQGNGYTF. CDR3 DNA sequence: TGTGCCAGTGACGGACAGGGTAATGGCTACACCTTC.

This clone occurred a few times. The gene calls are TRBV28 and TRBJ2-3, with unresolved D. Germline V gives CDR1 MDHEN, CDR2 SYDVKM. Trimming removed 6 bases from V and 0 bases from J, with 7 bases in between. This CDR3 has 13 residues. CDR3 DNA: TGTGCCAGCAGCCCGGACAGCACAGATACGCAGTATTTT. It yields the protein CASSPDSTDTQYF.

This clone has only one observation. The chain combines TRBV19 with TRBJ2-3; D remains unclear. This CDR3 is 14 amino acids long. The germline V gene encodes CDR1 LNHDA and CDR2 SQIVND (reference sequence). V lost 1 base to trimming and J lost 4 bases, with 9 bases between them. Here the CDR3 reads CASSIVAAPDTQYF. The CDR3 DNA reads TGTGCCAGTAGTATAGTGGCAGCTCCAGATACGCAGTATTTT.

V and J are TRBV19 and TRBJ2-4, with unresolved D. The V gene lost 5 bases and the J gene lost 0 bases, with 14 bases spanning the gap. From germline, CDR1 is LNHDA and CDR2 SQIVND (reference sequence). This CDR3 is 16 amino acids long. CDR3 region: CASSWVGGVAKNIQYF. Written as DNA, the CDR3 is TGTGCCAGTAGTTGGGTTGGCGGAGTAGCCAAAAACATTCAGTACTTC.

This clone occurred a few times. The rearrangement uses TRBV25-1 and TRBJ2-5; D possibly corresponds to TRBD2 (6 bases). Between the trimmed V and J ends, which lost 6 bases and 11 bases, there was a span of 22 bases. This CDR3 has 14 residues. Germline CDR1 and CDR2: MGHDK and SYGVNS. CDR3 nucleotides: TGTGCCAGCAGACCGTCCGTTACAGGTCGGGAGCAGTACTTC. Translation: CASRPSVTGREQYF.

The V call is TRBV4-1, the J call TRBJ2-6; D is unresolved. The CDR3 has 14 amino acids. Germline CDR1 and CDR2: MGHRA and YSYEKL. V gave up 0 bases and J gave up 17 bases, with 17 bases separating them. The CDR3 spells CASSQEYVPARLTF. The CDR3 DNA reads as TGCGCCAGCAGCCAAGAGTACGTTCCGGCGAGGTTGACTTTC.

The V and J genes are TRBV6-5 and TRBJ1-4; no firm D call. Trimming stripped 2 bases from V and 0 bases from J, with 7 bases between. The CDR3 extends over 15 amino acids. The V gene's germline CDR1 is MNHEY and CDR2 SVGAGI. CDR3 protein: CASSYRSSTNEKLFF. The DNA for the CDR3 is TGTGCCAGCAGTTACCGGTCCTCAACTAATGAAAAACTGTTTTTT.

The chain joins TRBV9 to TRBJ2-2, with 15 bases fitting TRBD2. The CDR3 has 16 residues. Germline V CDR1 and CDR2: SGDLS, YYNGEE. The V and J ends lost 7 bases and 4 bases, in that order; junction bases with no gene match: 5. The CDR3 sequence: CASGTSGRSPTGELFF. The CDR3 DNA reads as TGTGCCAGCGGGACTAGCGGGAGGTCCCCCACCGGGGAGCTGTTTTTT.

The V call is TRBV7-9, the J call TRBJ2-5; D remains unclear. This CDR3 has 14 residues. Germline V gene data show CDR1 as SEHNR and CDR2 as FQNEAQ (reference sequence). V lost 0 bases and J 5 bases, leaving 10 bases between the germline ends. The CDR3 is CASSLASGQETQYF. In DNA, the CDR3 is TGTGCCAGCAGCTTAGCGTCGGGTCAGGAGACCCAGTACTTC.

This clone was picked up a small number of times. For the CDR3, the DNA is TGTGCCATCAGTGAACTGGGGACTGAAGCTTTCTTT. This translates into CAISELGTEAFF. The chain carries TRBV10-3 and TRBJ1-1; D unclear. Germline assignment: CDR1 ENHRY and CDR2 SYGVKD. The CDR3 sequence is 12 residues long. The V end lost 3 bases, the J end lost 5 bases, and 7 bases lay between the germline ends.

In its sample, this clone was seen once. This chain links TRBV30 with TRBJ1-1; D might be TRBD1 (6 bases). Germline values: CDR1 GTSNPN, CDR2 SVGIG (reference sequence). CDR3 length: 14 amino acids. V lost 5 bases, J lost 0 bases, and 13 bases lay in between. The CDR3 sequence: CAWPAGGLNTEAFF. Here the CDR3 DNA reads TGTGCCTGGCCGGCTGGGGGGCTGAACACTGAAGCTTTCTTT.

This sequence joins TRBV5-1 and TRBJ2-6; 15 bases align to TRBD2. The CDR3 extends over 18 amino acids. Germline CDR1 reads SGHRS; CDR2 reads YFSETQ. Trimming at V came to 4 bases and at J to 2 bases, leaving 4 bases not matched to a gene. CDR3 in DNA: TGCGCCAGCAGCCCCGGGACTAGCGGGAGGCCTGGGGCCAACGTCCTGACTTTC. It encodes CASSPGTSGRPGANVLTF.

V is TRBV6-1 and J is TRBJ2-2, with 8 bases that match TRBD2. The CDR3 extends over 14 amino acids. The germline CDR1 and CDR2 sequences are MNHNS and SASEGT. The V and J ends lost 8 bases and 3 bases, in that order; junction bases with no gene match: 5. The CDR3 DNA reads as TGTGCCAGCGCGGGGGGCGCCGACACCGGGGAGCTGTTTTTT. As protein: CASAGGADTGELFF.

This chain uses TRBV28 with TRBJ1-2; no clear D gene. There are 13 residues in the CDR3. V lost 8 bases and J lost 0, with 10 bases in between. Germline V gene sequence: CDR1 MDHEN, CDR2 SYDVKM. CDR3 loop: CASCVEANYGYTF. The CDR3 DNA reads TGTGCCAGCTGTGTGGAAGCTAACTATGGCTACACCTTC.

To note about this clone: Other nucleotide sequences in the sample specify the same CDR3. The chain joins TRBV5-6 to TRBJ2-7; TRBD1 is a possible D gene (7 bases). Germline assignment: CDR1 SGHDT and CDR2 YYEEEE. The CDR3 runs to 17 residues. Trimming stripped 0 bases from V and 3 bases from J, with 19 bases between. The CDR3 bases are TGTGCCAGCAGCTTGGGGTCAGGGGGGCCTATGGTCTACGAGCAGTACTTC. Protein sequence: CASSLGSGGPMVYEQYF.

The chain couples TRBV7-8 to TRBJ2-5; D is perhaps TRBD2 (5 bases). Germline V lookup: CDR1 SGHVS, CDR2 FQNEAQ. This CDR3 is built from 14 residues. V gave up 6 bases and J gave up 2 bases, with 13 bases separating them. The CDR3 coding sequence is TGTGCCAGCAGTCCCAGGCGGACTCAAGAGACCCAGTACTTC. This codes for CASSPRRTQETQYF.

The CDR3 sequence is CASSPGTTQETQYF. The CDR3, as DNA: TGTGCCAGCAGCCCCGGGACCACCCAAGAGACCCAGTACTTC. The V and J genes are TRBV9 and TRBJ2-5; TRBD1 or TRBD2 may be the D gene (5 bases each). Germline CDR1 SGDLS, CDR2 YYNGEE. CDR3 length: 14 amino acids. V was pared by 4 bases and J by 1 base, with 11 bases between.

The V call is TRBV27, the J call TRBJ2-3; D might be TRBD2 (5 bases). The ends were cut back, 0 bases at V and 4 bases at J, with 5 bases in the middle. From germline, CDR1 is MNHEY and CDR2 SMNVEV (reference sequence). There are 13 residues in the CDR3. CDR3 residues: CASSLSRADTQYF. As DNA, the CDR3 is TGTGCCAGCAGTTTATCGAGGGCAGATACGCAGTATTTT.

The J gene is TRBJ1-1, the V gene TRBV7-8, with a weak D call TRBD1 (5 bases). The CDR3 has 11 residues. Germline V gene data show CDR1 as SGHVS and CDR2 as FQNEAQ. V was clipped by 6 bases and J by 8 bases, with 10 bases between them. The CDR3 reads CASSSYREAFF. CDR3 coding DNA: TGTGCCAGCAGTTCCTACAGGGAAGCTTTCTTT.

The chain has TRBV6-5 and TRBJ1-5, with D perhaps TRBD1 (5 bases). With 5 bases removed from V and 6 bases from J, the gap between germline ends came to 11 bases. CDR3 length equals 13 residues. CDR1 and CDR2 from the germline V gene are MNHEY and SVGAGI. This CDR3 is CASSRGVGQPQHF. The CDR3 DNA sequence: TGTGCCAGCAGTAGAGGGGTAGGTCAGCCCCAGCATTTT.

The chain combines TRBV19 with TRBJ1-1; 9 bases are a match to TRBD1. This CDR3 comprises 14 residues. Germline-derived CDR1 and CDR2 are LNHDA and SQIVND (reference sequence). V shed 4 bases and J 5 bases; nucleotides not matched to a gene: 5. Written as DNA, the CDR3 is TGTGCCAGTAGTAATACAGGGGGCTCGACTGAAGCTTTCTTT. Translating it yields CASSNTGGSTEAFF.

The chain couples TRBV5-1 to TRBJ2-3, with a weak D call TRBD1 (5 bases). The V end was cut by 1 base, the J end by 2 bases, with 8 bases between. The CDR3 totals 14 residues. The germline gives CDR1 SGHRS, CDR2 YFSETQ. DNA for the CDR3: TGCGCCAGCAGCTTGTCCAGGGCCACAGATACGCAGTATTTT. This translates into CASSLSRATDTQYF.

The chain has TRBV12-5 and TRBJ1-1, with 7 bases matching TRBD1. V lost 8 bases to trimming and J lost 0 bases; unmatched junction nucleotides: 6. Germline CDR1 reads LGHNT; CDR2 reads FRNRAP. This CDR3 region has 14 residues. CDR3 nucleotides: TGTGCTAGTCGCAGGGGGAGCATGAACACTGAAGCTTTCTTT. This translates into CASRRGSMNTEAFF.